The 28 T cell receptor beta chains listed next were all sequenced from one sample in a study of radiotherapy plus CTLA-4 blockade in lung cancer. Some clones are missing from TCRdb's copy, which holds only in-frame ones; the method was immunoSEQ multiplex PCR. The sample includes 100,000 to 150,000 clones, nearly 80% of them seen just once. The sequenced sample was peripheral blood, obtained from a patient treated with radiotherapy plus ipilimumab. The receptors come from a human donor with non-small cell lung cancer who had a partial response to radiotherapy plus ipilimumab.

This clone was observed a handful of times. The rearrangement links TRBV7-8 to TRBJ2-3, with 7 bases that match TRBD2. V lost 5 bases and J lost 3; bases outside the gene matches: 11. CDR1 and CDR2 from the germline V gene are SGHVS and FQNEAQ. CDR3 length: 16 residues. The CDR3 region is CASSPGLMGGTDTQYF. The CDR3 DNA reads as TGTGCCAGCAGCCCGGGACTAATGGGAGGTACAGATACGCAGTATTTT.

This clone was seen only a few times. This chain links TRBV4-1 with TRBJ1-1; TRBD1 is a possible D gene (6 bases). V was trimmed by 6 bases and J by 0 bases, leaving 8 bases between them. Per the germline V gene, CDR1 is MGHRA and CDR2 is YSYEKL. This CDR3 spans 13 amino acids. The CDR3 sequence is CASSGQLNTEAFF. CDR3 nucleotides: TGCGCCAGCAGTGGACAGTTGAACACTGAAGCTTTCTTT.

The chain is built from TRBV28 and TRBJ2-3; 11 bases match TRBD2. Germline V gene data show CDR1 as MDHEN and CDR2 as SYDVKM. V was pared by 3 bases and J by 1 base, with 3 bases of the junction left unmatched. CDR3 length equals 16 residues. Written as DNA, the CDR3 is TGTGCCAGCAGTTTGACTAGCGGGAAAGGCACAGATACGCAGTATTTT. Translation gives CASSLTSGKGTDTQYF.

For the CDR3, the DNA is TGTGCCAGCAGCTGGGGGACTAGCGGGAGTGATTATGAGCAGTTCTTC. Translation gives CASSWGTSGSDYEQFF. V gene TRBV7-9 combines with J gene TRBJ2-1, with 14 bases matching TRBD2. The trim removed 4 bases at V and 8 bases at J, leaving 7 bases unmatched. Germline loops: CDR1 SEHNR, CDR2 FQNEAQ (reference sequence). The CDR3 sequence is 16 residues long.

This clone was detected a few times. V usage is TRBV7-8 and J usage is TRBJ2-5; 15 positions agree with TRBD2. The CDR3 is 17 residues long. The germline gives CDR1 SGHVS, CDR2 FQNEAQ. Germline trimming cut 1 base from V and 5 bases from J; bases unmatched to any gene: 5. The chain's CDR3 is CASSLGTSGRAQETQYF. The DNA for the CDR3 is TGTGCCAGCAGCTTAGGGACTAGCGGGAGGGCGCAGGAGACCCAGTACTTC.

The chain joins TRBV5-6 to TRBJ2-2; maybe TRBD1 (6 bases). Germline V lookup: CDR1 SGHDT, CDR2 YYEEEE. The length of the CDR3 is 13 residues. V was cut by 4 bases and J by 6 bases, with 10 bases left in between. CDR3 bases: TGTGCCAGCAGCCAGAAGGGGGCCGGGGAGCTGTTTTTT. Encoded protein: CASSQKGAGELFF.

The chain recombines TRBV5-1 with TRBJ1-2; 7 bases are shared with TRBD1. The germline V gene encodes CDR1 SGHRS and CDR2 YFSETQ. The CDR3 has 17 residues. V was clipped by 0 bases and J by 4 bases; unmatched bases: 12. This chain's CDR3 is CASSLDPDRERTYGYTF. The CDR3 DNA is TGCGCCAGCAGCTTGGACCCCGACAGGGAGCGTACCTATGGCTACACCTTC.

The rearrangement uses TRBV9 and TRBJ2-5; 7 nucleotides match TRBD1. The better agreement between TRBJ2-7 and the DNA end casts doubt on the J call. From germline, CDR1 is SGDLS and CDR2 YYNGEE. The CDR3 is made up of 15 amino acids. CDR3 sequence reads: CASSLRQGPDGEQYF. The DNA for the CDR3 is TGTGCCAGCAGCTTACGACAGGGTCCTGATGGCGAGCAGTACTTC.

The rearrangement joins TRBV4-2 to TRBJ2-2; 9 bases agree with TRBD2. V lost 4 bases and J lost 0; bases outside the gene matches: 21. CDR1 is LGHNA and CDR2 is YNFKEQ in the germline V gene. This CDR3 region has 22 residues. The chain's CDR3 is CASSRWGTSLSRGITNTGELFF. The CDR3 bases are TGTGCCAGCAGCCGGTGGGGGACTAGCCTTAGTAGGGGAATTACGAACACCGGGGAGCTGTTTTTT.

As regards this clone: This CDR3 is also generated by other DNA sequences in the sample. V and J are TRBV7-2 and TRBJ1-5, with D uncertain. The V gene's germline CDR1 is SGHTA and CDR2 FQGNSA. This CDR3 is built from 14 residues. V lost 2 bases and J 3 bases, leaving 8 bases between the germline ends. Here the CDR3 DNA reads TGTGCCAGCAGCTTATTGGGCCCCAATCAGCCCCAGCATTTT. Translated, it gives CASSLLGPNQPQHF.

CDR3 nucleotides: TGTGCCTGGAGTTTAGGGACAGCGCTTGAAAAACTGTTTTTT. Translated, it gives CAWSLGTALEKLFF. The chain recombines TRBV30 with TRBJ1-4, with 7 nucleotides matching TRBD1. After removal of 2 bases from V and 7 bases from J, the junction contained 7 bases not matched to a gene. CDR3 length equals 14 residues. Germline assignment: CDR1 GTSNPN and CDR2 SVGIG (reference sequence).

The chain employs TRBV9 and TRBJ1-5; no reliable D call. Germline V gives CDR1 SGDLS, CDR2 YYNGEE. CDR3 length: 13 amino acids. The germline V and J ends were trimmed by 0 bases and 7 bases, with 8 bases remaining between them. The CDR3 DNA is TGTGCCAGCAGCGTAGTCCCGGAGCAGCCCCAGCATTTT. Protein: CASSVVPEQPQHF.

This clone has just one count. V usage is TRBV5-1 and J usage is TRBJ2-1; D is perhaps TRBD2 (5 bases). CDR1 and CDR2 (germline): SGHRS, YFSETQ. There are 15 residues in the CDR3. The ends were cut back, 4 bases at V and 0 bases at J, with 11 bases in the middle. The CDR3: CASSAGPSSYNEQFF. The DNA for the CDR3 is TGCGCCAGCAGCGCGGGTCCCAGCTCCTACAATGAGCAGTTCTTC.

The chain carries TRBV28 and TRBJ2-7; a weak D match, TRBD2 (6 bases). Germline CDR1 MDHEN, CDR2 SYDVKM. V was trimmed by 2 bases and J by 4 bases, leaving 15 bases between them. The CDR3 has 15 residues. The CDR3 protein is CASSLRGLQGYEQYV. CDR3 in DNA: TGTGCCAGCAGTTTACGGGGACTGCAGGGTTACGAGCAGTACGTC.

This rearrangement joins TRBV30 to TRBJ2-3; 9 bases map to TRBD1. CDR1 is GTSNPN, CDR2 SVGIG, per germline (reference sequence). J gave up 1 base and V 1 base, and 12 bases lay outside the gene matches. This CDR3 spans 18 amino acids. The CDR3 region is CAWSAIPGTGSGTDTQYF. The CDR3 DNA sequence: TGTGCCTGGAGTGCGATTCCCGGGACAGGGTCCGGCACAGATACGCAGTATTTT.

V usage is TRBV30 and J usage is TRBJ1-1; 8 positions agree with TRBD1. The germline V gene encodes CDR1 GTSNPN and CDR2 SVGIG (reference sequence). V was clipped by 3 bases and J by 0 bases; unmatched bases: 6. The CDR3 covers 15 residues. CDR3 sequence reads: CAWRTRGPMNTEAFF. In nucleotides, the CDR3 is TGTGCCTGGAGAACCAGGGGGCCGATGAACACTGAAGCTTTCTTT.

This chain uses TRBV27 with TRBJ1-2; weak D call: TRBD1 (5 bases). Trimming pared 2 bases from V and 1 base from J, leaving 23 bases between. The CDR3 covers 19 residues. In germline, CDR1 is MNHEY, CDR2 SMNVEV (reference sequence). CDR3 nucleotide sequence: TGTGCCAGCAGTTTAGATTCGTCGGGGGTTTACGCACTTAACTATGGCTACACCTTC. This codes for CASSLDSSGVYALNYGYTF.

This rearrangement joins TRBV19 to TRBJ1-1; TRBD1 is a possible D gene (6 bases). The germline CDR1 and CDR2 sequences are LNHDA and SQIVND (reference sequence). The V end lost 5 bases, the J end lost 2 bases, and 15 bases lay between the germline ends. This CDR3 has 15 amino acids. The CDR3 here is CASSFTGHPNTEAFF. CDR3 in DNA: TGTGCCAGTAGTTTTACGGGACACCCAAACACTGAAGCTTTCTTT.

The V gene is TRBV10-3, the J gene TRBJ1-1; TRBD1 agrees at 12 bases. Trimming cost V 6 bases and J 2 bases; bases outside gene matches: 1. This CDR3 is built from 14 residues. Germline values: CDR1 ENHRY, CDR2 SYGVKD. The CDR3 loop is CAIRGTGGNTEAFF. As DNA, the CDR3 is TGTGCCATCAGGGGGACAGGGGGCAACACTGAAGCTTTCTTT.

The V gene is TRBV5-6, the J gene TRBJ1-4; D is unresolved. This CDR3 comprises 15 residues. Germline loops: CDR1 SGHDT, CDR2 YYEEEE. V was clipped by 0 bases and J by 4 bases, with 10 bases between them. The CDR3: CASSLAGGINEKLFF. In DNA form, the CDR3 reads TGTGCCAGCAGCTTGGCCGGAGGAATTAATGAAAAACTGTTTTTT. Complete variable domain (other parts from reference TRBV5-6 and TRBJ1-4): DAGVTQSPTHLIKTRGQQVTLRCSPKSGHDTVSWYQQALGQGPQFIFQYYEEEERQRGNFPDRFSGHQFPNYSSELNVNALLLGDSALYLCASSLAGGINEKLFFGSGTQLSVL.

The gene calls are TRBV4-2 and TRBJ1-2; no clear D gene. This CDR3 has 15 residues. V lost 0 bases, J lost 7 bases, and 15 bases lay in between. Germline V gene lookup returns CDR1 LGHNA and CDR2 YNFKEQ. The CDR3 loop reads CASSQEFKGAGGYTF. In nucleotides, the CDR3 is TGTGCCAGCAGCCAAGAGTTCAAGGGCGCGGGTGGCTACACCTTC.

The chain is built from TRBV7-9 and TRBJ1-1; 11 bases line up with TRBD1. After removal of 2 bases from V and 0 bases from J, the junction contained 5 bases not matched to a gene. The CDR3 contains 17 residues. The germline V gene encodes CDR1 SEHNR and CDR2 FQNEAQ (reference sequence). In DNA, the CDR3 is TGTGCCAGCAGCTTAAAGGGACAGGGGGTCATGAACACTGAAGCTTTCTTT. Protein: CASSLKGQGVMNTEAFF.

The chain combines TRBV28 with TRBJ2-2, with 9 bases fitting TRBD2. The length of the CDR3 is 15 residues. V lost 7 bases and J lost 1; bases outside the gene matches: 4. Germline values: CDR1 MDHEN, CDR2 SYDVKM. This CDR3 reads CASTISGGNTGELFF. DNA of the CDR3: TGTGCCAGCACCATTAGCGGGGGGAACACCGGGGAGCTGTTTTTT. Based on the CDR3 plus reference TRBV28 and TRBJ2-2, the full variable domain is DVKVTQSSRYLVKRTGEKVFLECVQDMDHENMFWYRQDPGLGLRLIYFSYDVKMKEKGDIPEGYSVSREKKERFSLILESASTNQTSMYLCASTISGGNTGELFFGEGSRLTVL.

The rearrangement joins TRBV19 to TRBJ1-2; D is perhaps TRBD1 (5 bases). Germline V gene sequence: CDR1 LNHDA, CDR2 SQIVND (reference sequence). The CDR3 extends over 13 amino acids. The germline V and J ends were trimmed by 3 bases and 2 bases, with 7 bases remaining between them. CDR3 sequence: CASSIGANYGYTF. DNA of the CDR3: TGTGCCAGTAGTATTGGGGCCAACTATGGCTACACCTTC.

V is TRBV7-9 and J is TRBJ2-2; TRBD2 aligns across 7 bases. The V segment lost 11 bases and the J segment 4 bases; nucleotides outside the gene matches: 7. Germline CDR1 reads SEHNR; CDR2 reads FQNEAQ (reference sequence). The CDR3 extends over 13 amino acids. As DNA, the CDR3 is TGTGCCTCCTCGGCGGGGGTCACCGGGGAGCTGTTTTTT. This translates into CASSAGVTGELFF.

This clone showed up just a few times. CDR3 DNA: TGTGCCAGTAATCCAGGGTTCTGGAGCACTGAAGCTTTCTTT. This encodes CASNPGFWSTEAFF. The chain is built from TRBV6-4 and TRBJ1-1; possibly TRBD1 for D (5 bases). The V and J ends lost 9 bases and 4 bases respectively, with 18 bases between them. The CDR3 spans 14 residues. Germline V gives CDR1 MRHNA, CDR2 SNTAGT.

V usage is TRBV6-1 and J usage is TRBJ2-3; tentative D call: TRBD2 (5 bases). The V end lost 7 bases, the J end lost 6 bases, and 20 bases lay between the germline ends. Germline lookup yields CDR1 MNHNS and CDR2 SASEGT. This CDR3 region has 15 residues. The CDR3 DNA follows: TGTGCCAGCACCTTAGGAGGTGGCTCCGCGGATACGCAGTATTTT. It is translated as CASTLGGGSADTQYF.

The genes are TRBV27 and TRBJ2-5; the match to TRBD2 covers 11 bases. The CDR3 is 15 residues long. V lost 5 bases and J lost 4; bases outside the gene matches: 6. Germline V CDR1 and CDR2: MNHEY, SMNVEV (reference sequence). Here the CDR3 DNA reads TGTGCCAGCAGTCTAGCGGGAGGCTTTGTAGAGACCCAGTACTTC. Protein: CASSLAGGFVETQYF.